One sample yielded the 14 T cell receptor beta chains listed below, sequenced in a study of tumor-infiltrating lymphocytes in primary liver carcinoma. Starting material of 500 ng total RNA yielded TCR beta cDNA via a constant-region primer. The TCR beta library was amplified through three nested multiplex PCR rounds in a modified ARM-PCR procedure. The first two PCR rounds used TRBV1-TRBV30 primers with a Cbeta primer, roughly 10 cycles each. TCRdb reprocessed the multiplex PCR reads with MiXCR, giving one entry per CDR3 protein. The sample has over 100,000 distinct CDR3 sequences, around 65% seen once; the top ten hold over 8%. The tissue used was unsorted bulk material of 20-30 mg. RNA and DNA were co-extracted from it with the AllPrep DNA/RNA mini kit. The sequenced material came from tumor-adjacent normal liver tissue. The receptors here all came from a woman in her fifties or sixties with primary liver carcinoma and hepatitis B virus infection.

Comments on this clonotype: With a much larger clone just one base away, this may be a read error. This rearrangement joins TRBV5-6 to TRBJ2-1, with D tentatively TRBD2 (5 bases). CDR1 and CDR2 from the germline V gene are SGHDT and YYEEEE. This CDR3 region has 12 residues. The CDR3 nucleotides are TGTGCCAGCAGCTTGCTCGAGGGTGAGCGGTTCTTC. This gives the protein CASSLLEGERFF.

Comment on this clonotype: A read error may produce the germline difference seen at one junction end. The rearrangement links TRBV11-2 to TRBJ2-4, with TRBD2 matching over 9 bases. The CDR3 sequence is 17 residues long. The germline gives CDR1 SGHAT, CDR2 FQNNGV. CDR3 bases: TGTACCAGCAGCCCAGGCGGGCTACTAGGCGGGAGGGACATTCAGTACTTC. It encodes CTSSPGGLLGGRDIQYF.

The chain is built from TRBV28 and TRBJ2-3; no firm D call. The ends were cut back, 10 bases at V and 3 bases at J, with 20 bases in the middle. Germline values: CDR1 MDHEN, CDR2 SYDVKM. There are 15 residues in the CDR3. CDR3 DNA: TGTGCCATCAGCCCTCCAGTCCTCCAGACAGATACGCAGTATTTT. Residues: CAISPPVLQTDTQYF.

Concerning this clonotype: This clone may be a read error of a much larger clone one base away. As the CDR3 is not closed by the conserved phenylalanine or tryptophan, this likely results from a read error. The genes are TRBV28 and TRBJ2-3; weak D call: TRBD2 (6 bases). Germline loops: CDR1 MDHEN, CDR2 SYDVKM. The length of the CDR3 is 14 residues. V was trimmed by 3 bases and J by 2 bases, leaving 9 bases between them. CDR3 nucleotides: TGTGCCAGCAGTTTCTGGACTAACACAGATACGCAGTATCTT. It encodes CASSFWTNTDTQYL.

On this clonotype itself: A read error may be the cause here, since a much bigger clone is one base away. V gene TRBV28 combines with J gene TRBJ2-1, with 7 bases fitting TRBD2. The CDR3 extends over 14 amino acids. Germline V lookup: CDR1 MDHEN, CDR2 SYDVKM. V lost 2 bases and J lost 8; bases outside the gene matches: 6. Written as DNA, the CDR3 is TGTGCCAGCAGTTTAGGCGGGAGTCCGCATGAGCAGTTCTTC. The encoded protein is CASSLGGSPHEQFF.

This clonotype has ten or more counts. The DNA of the CDR3 is TGTGCCAGCAGCGCCGCGCGCCTCCGGACTAGCGGGAGAAGCGAGCAGTACTTC. Residues: CASSAARLRTSGRSEQYF. The chain joins TRBV5-4 to TRBJ2-7, with 13 bases aligning to TRBD2. Per germline, CDR1 SGHNT and CDR2 YYREEE (reference sequence). The CDR3 consists of 18 residues. V lost 4 bases and J lost 6; bases outside the gene matches: 16.

This clonotype was seen a handful of times. This may stem from a read error, because a much larger clone lies one nucleotide away. Likely a read error: the CDR3 ends without its conserved phenylalanine or tryptophan. The chain carries TRBV14 and TRBJ1-3; D uncertain. The CDR3 is made up of 13 amino acids. V was trimmed by 3 bases and J by 4 bases, leaving 7 bases between them. Germline V gene sequence: CDR1 SGHDN, CDR2 FVKESK. The CDR3 loop is CASSQSRGNTIYS. In DNA, the CDR3 is TGTGCCAGCAGCCAGTCGAGGGGAAACACCATATATTCT.

Worth noting for this clonotype: In this CDR3 the conserved last residue, phenylalanine or tryptophan, is missing, so a read error is likely. The DNA is omitted, as the CDR3 cannot be located on it reliably, and the CDR3 follows TCRdb's listing. V is TRBV11-2 and J is TRBJ2-7; the DNA was not used to check the table's D call, TRBD2. From germline, CDR1 is SGHAT and CDR2 FQNNGV. Including both end residues, the CDR3 is 12 amino acids long. CDR3 sequence: CASSSGLAEASL.

Turning to this clonotype: The junction differs from germline at one of its ends, possibly a read error. The genes are TRBV29-1 and TRBJ2-7; D perhaps matches TRBD2 (5 bases). Looked up from germline, CDR1 is SQVTM and CDR2 is ANQGSEA. This CDR3 is built from 13 residues. The CDR3 loop is CSVDAVAPYERYF. CDR3 coding DNA: TGCAGCGTTGATGCGGTAGCGCCCTACGAGCGGTACTTC.

Regarding this clonotype: The junction departs from germline at one end; a sequencing error may be responsible. The chain recombines TRBV12-3 or TRBV12-4 with TRBJ2-1; D is undetermined. The CDR3 has 13 residues. The CDR3 is CASNYREDKEQFF. DNA of the CDR3: TGTGCCAGCAATTACAGAGAAGACAAAGAGCAGTTCTTC.

This sequence joins TRBV6-4 and TRBJ2-3; 10 nucleotides match TRBD2. In germline, CDR1 is MRHNA, CDR2 SNTAGT. The CDR3 covers 16 residues. J lost 2 bases, V lost 9 bases, and 11 bases had no gene match. CDR3 sequence reads: CARSDVAGGSTDTQYF. As DNA, the CDR3 is TGTGCCAGAAGCGACGTAGCGGGAGGATCCACAGATACGCAGTATTTT.

Details on this clonotype: At one boundary the junction diverges from the germline segment, which might be a read error. The V gene is TRBV6-1, the J gene TRBJ2-3; D gene uncertain. The V gene's germline CDR1 is MNHNS and CDR2 SASEGT. The CDR3 loop spans 14 amino acids. CDR3 nucleotide sequence: TGTGCCAGCTGTGATGGTGGCACTACAGATACGCAGTATTTT. It codes for CASCDGGTTDTQYF.

To note about this clonotype: One end of the junction fails to match germline, which may point to a read error. The chain recombines TRBV4-2 with TRBJ1-6; D gene unclear. The length of the CDR3 is 18 residues. Germline values: CDR1 LGHNA, CDR2 YNFKEQ. The CDR3 coding sequence is TGTGCCAGTAGCCAAGAGGTTCTAAGGGTGCATGTTCATTCACCCCTCCACTTT. It yields the protein CASSQEVLRVHVHSPLHF.

This clonotype was detected only once. This chain joins TRBV11-2 and TRBJ2-5, with D tentatively TRBD1 (5 bases). This CDR3 has 13 residues. Per the germline V gene, CDR1 is SGHAT and CDR2 is FQNNGV. The V and J ends lost 6 bases and 9 bases respectively, with 17 bases between them. The CDR3 nucleotides read TGTGCCAGCAGAAGGGGTTATCAAGGGGCCCAGTACTTC. This sequence encodes CASRRGYQGAQYF.